This TCR beta chain was profiled in a study of identical twins. With template switching, a universal primer site was added, and the cDNA carried unique molecular identifiers. TCRdb recomputed calls from the 5' RACE reads with MiXCR, one row per CDR3 protein. The sample carries some 460,000 distinct CDR3 sequences, about 14% recorded once. Germline V CDR1 and CDR2: SGHRS, YFSETQ. Trimming stripped 0 bases from V and 7 bases from J, with 7 bases between. This CDR3 contains 12 residues. This clonotype turned up a few times. This sample was also put to use in a study of yellow fever vaccine responses in identical twins.

The specimen sequenced was CD4+ T cells sorted from blood. The chain carries TRBV5-1 and TRBJ1-1; possibly TRBD1 for D (5 bases). The receptor comes from a woman aged 18-29 years in good health. The CDR3 DNA reads TGCGCCAGCAGCTTGGCCCAGGGTGAAGCTTTCTTT. It specifies CASSLAQGEAFF. Variable domain in full (rest from reference TRBV5-1 and TRBJ1-1): KAGVTQTPRYLIKTRGQQVTLSCSPISGHRSVSWYQQTPGQGLQFLFEYFSETQRNKGNFPGRFSGRQFSNSRSEMNVSTLELGDSALYLCASSLAQGEAFFGQGTRLTVV.